Listed below are T cell receptor beta chains from one sample, sequenced in a study of blood T cells in healthy people across ages. TCRdb reprocessed the 5' RACE reads via MiXCR and lists one record per CDR3 protein. The repertoire holds 700,000 to 850,000 distinct CDR3 sequences, with roughly 50% as singletons. The sample consisted of blood. The source of these receptors is a man older than 75 in good health. CDR3s include the opening cysteine and the closing phenylalanine or tryptophan. The D gene is left open where the match is weak. Clone size is stated in some rows and not others, as once, few, many or a class when expanded.

CDR3aa: CASYIGGRGNEQFF
CDR3nt: TGTGCCAGCTATATCGGGGGGAGAGGCAATGAGCAGTTCTTC
d_gene: TRBD2
abundance: -
len: 14
j_gene: TRBJ2-1
v_gene: TRBV6-6

CDR3aa: CASSLTDSPDTQYF
CDR3nt: TGTGCCAGCAGCTTAACAGACTCCCCAGATACGCAGTATTTT
d_gene: -
abundance: -
len: 14
j_gene: TRBJ2-3
v_gene: TRBV7-3

CDR3aa: CSANTGGHEKLFF
CDR3nt: TGCAGTGCCAACACAGGGGGCCATGAAAAACTGTTTTTT
d_gene: TRBD1
abundance: -
len: 13
j_gene: TRBJ1-4
v_gene: TRBV20-1

CDR3aa: CASSLWRTSPNEQFF
CDR3nt: TGTGCCAGCAGTTTATGGCGGACTAGCCCCAATGAGCAGTTCTTC
d_gene: TRBD2
abundance: -
len: 15
j_gene: TRBJ2-1
v_gene: TRBV28

CDR3aa: CASSLWATDYGYTF
CDR3nt: TGTGCCAGCAGTTTATGGGCTACGGACTATGGCTACACCTTC
d_gene: -
abundance: few
len: 14
j_gene: TRBJ1-2
v_gene: TRBV12-3/TRBV12-4

CDR3aa: CASSSSRLGDDGYTF
CDR3nt: TGTGCCAGCAGTTCCTCCCGGTTGGGGGACGATGGCTACACCTTC
d_gene: -
abundance: -
len: 15
j_gene: TRBJ1-2
v_gene: TRBV28

CDR3aa: CASSLDSHEQFF
CDR3nt: TGTGCCAGCAGCTTAGATAGTCATGAGCAGTTCTTC
d_gene: -
abundance: few
len: 12
j_gene: TRBJ2-1
v_gene: TRBV7-2

CDR3aa: CASSRLGQPNQPQHF
CDR3nt: TGTGCCAGCAGCCGGCTGGGACAGCCAAATCAGCCCCAGCATTTT
d_gene: TRBD1
abundance: -
len: 15
j_gene: TRBJ1-5
v_gene: TRBV5-6

CDR3aa: CSALDRGETQYF
CDR3nt: TGCAGCGCCTTAGACAGGGGTGAGACCCAGTACTTC
d_gene: TRBD1
abundance: few
len: 12
j_gene: TRBJ2-5
v_gene: TRBV29-1

CDR3aa: CAISEGTSGTYEQYF
CDR3nt: TGTGCCATCAGCGAAGGGACTAGCGGGACCTACGAGCAGTACTTC
d_gene: TRBD2
abundance: few
len: 15
j_gene: TRBJ2-7
v_gene: TRBV10-3

CDR3aa: CASSLALGRVQETQYF
CDR3nt: TGTGCCAGCAGCTTAGCTCTCGGGAGGGTCCAAGAGACCCAGTACTTC
d_gene: TRBD2
abundance: few
len: 16
j_gene: TRBJ2-5
v_gene: TRBV7-2

CDR3aa: CASSLSSGRGQETQYF
CDR3nt: TGTGCCAGCAGTTTGTCTAGCGGGAGGGGGCAAGAGACCCAGTACTTC
d_gene: TRBD2
abundance: -
len: 16
j_gene: TRBJ2-5
v_gene: TRBV28

CDR3aa: CAWSVSTGTDSRRYAYF
CDR3nt: TGTGCCTGGAGTGTGAGTACAGGGACTGACTCGAGGAGATACGCGTATTTT
d_gene: -
abundance: -
len: 17
j_gene: TRBJ2-3
v_gene: TRBV30

CDR3aa: CASRRLAQETQYF
CDR3nt: TGTGCCAGCAGAAGACTAGCCCAAGAGACCCAGTACTTC
d_gene: TRBD2
abundance: -
len: 13
j_gene: TRBJ2-5
v_gene: TRBV6-5

CDR3aa: CSARPANYGYTF
CDR3nt: TGCAGTGCCCGGCCTGCTAACTATGGCTACACCTTC
d_gene: -
abundance: -
len: 12
j_gene: TRBJ1-2
v_gene: TRBV20-1

CDR3aa: CASSYEEWSGYTF
CDR3nt: TGTGCCAGCAGTTACGAGGAATGGAGCGGCTACACCTTC
d_gene: -
abundance: -
len: 13
j_gene: TRBJ1-2
v_gene: TRBV6-2/TRBV6-3

CDR3aa: CASRAGFEKLFF
CDR3nt: TGTGCCAGCAGGGCGGGGTTTGAAAAACTGTTTTTT
d_gene: -
abundance: -
len: 12
j_gene: TRBJ1-4
v_gene: TRBV2

CDR3aa: CASSLLLGLAAYNEQFF
CDR3nt: TGCGCCAGCAGCCTATTGCTGGGACTAGCGGCTTACAATGAGCAGTTCTTC
d_gene: TRBD2
abundance: -
len: 17
j_gene: TRBJ2-1
v_gene: TRBV5-1

CDR3aa: CAITGTGGSPLHF
CDR3nt: TGTGCCATCACCGGGACAGGTGGTTCACCCCTCCACTTT
d_gene: TRBD1
abundance: few
len: 13
j_gene: TRBJ1-6
v_gene: TRBV10-3

CDR3aa: CASSFTSGSVAEQFF
CDR3nt: TGTGCCAGCAGCTTCACTAGCGGGAGTGTTGCTGAGCAGTTCTTC
d_gene: TRBD2
abundance: few
len: 15
j_gene: TRBJ2-1
v_gene: TRBV7-9

CDR3aa: CATSEGGGRVYEQYF
CDR3nt: TGTGCCACCAGCGAGGGAGGCGGGAGAGTTTACGAGCAGTACTTC
d_gene: TRBD2
abundance: -
len: 15
j_gene: TRBJ2-7
v_gene: TRBV15

CDR3aa: CASISGLAGDADTQYF
CDR3nt: TGCGCCAGCATCTCGGGACTAGCGGGAGATGCAGATACGCAGTATTTT
d_gene: TRBD2
abundance: -
len: 16
j_gene: TRBJ2-3
v_gene: TRBV5-1

CDR3aa: CSVDRIQETQYF
CDR3nt: TGCAGCGTTGACCGGATTCAAGAGACCCAGTACTTC
d_gene: -
abundance: -
len: 12
j_gene: TRBJ2-5
v_gene: TRBV29-1

CDR3aa: CASRGSGSRSYEQYF
CDR3nt: TGTGCCAGCAGGGGGAGCGGTAGCCGCTCCTACGAGCAGTACTTC
d_gene: -
abundance: -
len: 15
j_gene: TRBJ2-7
v_gene: TRBV27

CDR3aa: CASTGSSSYNEQFF
CDR3nt: TGCGCCAGCACTGGTTCTAGCTCCTACAATGAGCAGTTCTTC
d_gene: -
abundance: -
len: 14
j_gene: TRBJ2-1
v_gene: TRBV5-1

CDR3aa: CAAREGSRETQYF
CDR3nt: TGTGCTGCAAGGGAGGGGTCTCGAGAGACCCAGTACTTC
d_gene: TRBD2
abundance: few
len: 13
j_gene: TRBJ2-5
v_gene: TRBV10-3

CDR3aa: CATSDFRGTGGNEQFF
CDR3nt: TGTGCCACCAGTGATTTCAGGGGGACCGGAGGGAATGAGCAGTTCTTC
d_gene: -
abundance: -
len: 16
j_gene: TRBJ2-1
v_gene: TRBV24-1

CDR3aa: CASSSGFLAVNTGELFF
CDR3nt: TGTGCCAGCAGCTCCGGGTTTCTAGCGGTGAACACCGGGGAGCTGTTTTTT
d_gene: TRBD2
abundance: -
len: 17
j_gene: TRBJ2-2
v_gene: TRBV3-1

CDR3aa: CASSQGDDGYTF
CDR3nt: TGTGCCAGCAGCCAAGGGGACGATGGCTACACCTTC
d_gene: -
abundance: few
len: 12
j_gene: TRBJ1-2
v_gene: TRBV4-2

CDR3aa: CASSLMPGANVLTF
CDR3nt: TGCGCCAGCAGCTTAATGCCTGGGGCCAACGTCCTGACTTTC
d_gene: -
abundance: few
len: 14
j_gene: TRBJ2-6
v_gene: TRBV5-1

CDR3aa: CSAALDRDYGYTF
CDR3nt: TGCAGTGCAGCCCTAGACAGGGACTATGGCTACACCTTC
d_gene: TRBD1
abundance: few
len: 13
j_gene: TRBJ1-2
v_gene: TRBV20-1

CDR3aa: CASSPRLGELVGEKLFF
CDR3nt: TGTGCCAGCAGCCCCCGCTTAGGGGAACTCGTAGGAGAAAAACTGTTTTTT
d_gene: -
abundance: -
len: 17
j_gene: TRBJ1-4
v_gene: TRBV7-6

CDR3aa: CATSGSYSNQPQHF
CDR3nt: TGTGCCACCAGCGGCAGCTATAGCAATCAGCCCCAGCATTTT
d_gene: -
abundance: -
len: 14
j_gene: TRBJ1-5
v_gene: TRBV24-1

CDR3aa: CASSLLASNEQYF
CDR3nt: TGTGCCAGCAGCTTATTAGCTTCCAATGAGCAGTACTTC
d_gene: -
abundance: -
len: 13
j_gene: TRBJ2-5
v_gene: TRBV7-2

CDR3aa: CASSLLGGEGSSYNEQFF
CDR3nt: TGTGCCAGCAGTTTATTGGGAGGGGAAGGAAGCTCCTACAATGAGCAGTTCTTC
d_gene: TRBD2
abundance: -
len: 18
j_gene: TRBJ2-1
v_gene: TRBV27

CDR3aa: CASSYLAGGNYNEQYF
CDR3nt: TGTGCCAGCAGTTACCTAGCGGGGGGGAATTACAATGAGCAGTACTTC
d_gene: TRBD2
abundance: few
len: 16
j_gene: TRBJ2-7
v_gene: TRBV6-5

CDR3aa: CAIRPGLADEQYF
CDR3nt: TGTGCCATCAGACCGGGACTAGCGGACGAGCAGTACTTC
d_gene: TRBD2
abundance: -
len: 13
j_gene: TRBJ2-7
v_gene: TRBV10-3

CDR3aa: CASSLGGQDNQPQHF
CDR3nt: TGCGCCAGCAGCTTGGGAGGACAGGACAATCAGCCCCAGCATTTT
d_gene: TRBD1
abundance: -
len: 15
j_gene: TRBJ1-5
v_gene: TRBV5-1

CDR3aa: CSGSHGNQPQHF
CDR3nt: TGCAGTGGAAGTCATGGCAATCAGCCCCAGCATTTT
d_gene: -
abundance: -
len: 12
j_gene: TRBJ1-5
v_gene: TRBV20-1

CDR3aa: CASSQEPHHGYTF
CDR3nt: TGTGCCAGCAGCCAAGAACCCCATCATGGCTACACCTTC
d_gene: -
abundance: -
len: 13
j_gene: TRBJ1-2
v_gene: TRBV3-1

CDR3aa: CASSPPLTGNTEAFF
CDR3nt: TGTGCCAGCAGCCCTCCCCTGACAGGGAACACTGAAGCTTTCTTT
d_gene: -
abundance: -
len: 15
j_gene: TRBJ1-1
v_gene: TRBV6-6

CDR3aa: CASSGGGRFSYEQYF
CDR3nt: TGTGCCAGTTCGGGTGGGGGCCGGTTCTCCTACGAGCAGTACTTC
d_gene: -
abundance: -
len: 15
j_gene: TRBJ2-7
v_gene: TRBV28

CDR3aa: CASSLGTGVNEQYF
CDR3nt: TGCGCCAGCAGCTTGGGGACAGGGGTCAACGAGCAGTACTTC
d_gene: TRBD1
abundance: -
len: 14
j_gene: TRBJ2-7
v_gene: TRBV5-1

CDR3aa: CASSLKLAENEQYF
CDR3nt: TGTGCCAGCAGCTTGAAACTAGCGGAAAATGAGCAGTACTTC
d_gene: TRBD2
abundance: -
len: 14
j_gene: TRBJ2-5
v_gene: TRBV12-3/TRBV12-4